The 31 T cell receptor beta chains in this list originate from one sample, sequenced in a study of blood T cell repertoires in COVID-19. TCRdb's copy holds only in-frame clones and misses some; the assay was immunoSEQ multiplex PCR. The sample records about 210,000 clones, around 92% being singletons. The sample was peripheral blood. These TCRs come from a man under 40 with acute or convalescent COVID-19.

J is TRBJ2-3 and V is TRBV29-1, with D maybe TRBD2 (6 bases). This CDR3 is built from 15 residues. The ends were cut back, 2 bases at V and 2 bases at J, with 14 bases in the middle. Germline values: CDR1 SQVTM, CDR2 ANQGSEA. CDR3: CSVEWPSENTDTQYF. The CDR3 region has the DNA TGCAGCGTTGAATGGCCTAGCGAGAACACAGATACGCAGTATTTT.

This chain joins TRBV5-8 and TRBJ2-3; no definite D call. The CDR3 runs to 15 residues. Trimming pared 0 bases from V and 6 bases from J, leaving 14 bases between. CDR1 and CDR2 (germline): SGHTS, YDEGEE. In nucleotides, the CDR3 is TGTGCCAGCAGCTTGGCTCTAACAGCACGGGATACGCAGTATTTT. Encoded protein: CASSLALTARDTQYF. The full variable domain, in which reference TRBV5-8 and TRBJ2-3 provide the parts outside the CDR3, is EAGVTQSPTHLIKTRGQQATLRCSPISGHTSVYWYQQALGLGLQFLLWYDEGEERNRGNFPPRFSGRQFPNYSSELNVNALELEDSALYLCASSLALTARDTQYFGPGTRLTVL.

This clone has more than one count but fewer than ten. The gene calls are TRBV11-1 and TRBJ1-6, with 9 nucleotides matching TRBD1. Germline assignment: CDR1 SGHAT and CDR2 FQDESV (reference sequence). Trimming at V came to 3 bases and at J to 9 bases, leaving 6 bases not matched to a gene. The CDR3 runs 15 residues. CDR3 DNA: TGTGCCAGCAGCTTCACCACAGGGGGCACTTCACCCCTCCACTTT. Encoded protein: CASSFTTGGTSPLHF.

J is TRBJ1-1 and V is TRBV5-1, with 7 bases lining up with TRBD1. The CDR3 has 14 amino acids. CDR1 and CDR2 (germline): SGHRS, YFSETQ. J was trimmed by 3 bases and V by 1 base; bases with no gene match: 3. CDR3 loop: CASSLRQGDTEAFF. DNA of the CDR3: TGCGCCAGCAGCTTGAGACAGGGTGACACTGAAGCTTTCTTT.

Written as DNA, the CDR3 is TGTGCCAGCAGTCCCTACTGGCGGGGAAACACAGATACGCAGTATTTT. This gives the protein CASSPYWRGNTDTQYF. This chain links TRBV28 with TRBJ2-3, with D possibly TRBD2 on 6 matching bases. Trimming cost V 5 bases and J 2 bases, with 17 bases left between them. The CDR3 runs 16 residues. Germline V gene sequence: CDR1 MDHEN, CDR2 SYDVKM.

This rearrangement joins TRBV29-1 to TRBJ2-5; 11 bases align to TRBD2. Germline CDR1 is SQVTM and CDR2 is ANQGSEA. After removal of 7 bases from V and 0 bases from J, the junction contained 1 base not matched to a gene. This CDR3 comprises 13 residues. The DNA for the CDR3 is TGCAGCGGGGGACTAGCGGACCAAGAGACCCAGTACTTC. Encoded protein: CSGGLADQETQYF.

The sample holds a few counts of this clone. This chain links TRBV5-4 with TRBJ1-1; 9 nucleotides match TRBD1. The CDR3 extends over 16 amino acids. The ends lost 0 bases at V and 2 bases at J; junction bases unmatched: 5. Germline CDR1 reads SGHNT; CDR2 reads YYREEE (reference sequence). The CDR3 DNA reads TGTGCCAGCAGCTTGGGGGGACAGGGATTAAACACTGAAGCTTTCTTT. This encodes CASSLGGQGLNTEAFF. Full variable domain (missing parts from reference TRBV5-4 and TRBJ1-1): ETGVTQSPTHLIKTRGQQVTLRCSSQSGHNTVSWYQQALGQGPQFIFQYYREEENGRGNFPPRFSGLQFPNYSSELNVNALELDDSALYLCASSLGGQGLNTEAFFGQGTRLTVV.

The rearrangement uses TRBV4-1 and TRBJ1-2; tentative D call: TRBD1 (5 bases). Germline V CDR1 and CDR2: MGHRA, YSYEKL. The ends were cut back, 4 bases at V and 6 bases at J, with 12 bases in the middle. The CDR3 totals 13 residues. CDR3 in amino acids: CASSPGGLDGYTF. CDR3 bases: TGCGCCAGCAGCCCCGGGGGACTGGATGGCTACACCTTC.

The V gene is TRBV1, the J gene TRBJ2-7; the listed D gene, TRBD2, was not tested against the DNA. TRBV1 is a known pseudogene. The length of the CDR3 is 20 residues. CDR3 residues: CTSSQGLPIGLAGRSYEQYF. The CDR3 bases are TGCACCAGCAGCCAAGGCCTTCCCATCGGACTAGCGGGAAGATCCTACGAGCAGTACTTC.

The V call is TRBV18, the J call TRBJ1-5; no firm D call. Germline V gene lookup returns CDR1 KGHSH and CDR2 LQKENI. The CDR3 is made up of 13 amino acids. With 1 base removed from V and 4 bases from J, the gap between germline ends came to 5 bases. In DNA, the CDR3 is TGTGCCAGCTCACCACACAAGAATCAGCCCCAGCATTTT. Translation: CASSPHKNQPQHF.

This sequence joins TRBV18 and TRBJ2-5; perhaps TRBD2 as D (5 bases). Germline V lookup: CDR1 KGHSH, CDR2 LQKENI. This CDR3 region has 15 residues. Trimming removed 2 bases from V and 5 bases from J, with 15 bases in between. CDR3 in amino acids: CASSPSGFGMETQYF. In nucleotides, the CDR3 is TGTGCCAGCTCACCAAGCGGATTTGGGATGGAGACCCAGTACTTC. The full variable domain, with the rest looked up from reference TRBV18 and TRBJ2-5, is NAGVMQNPRHLVRRRGQEARLRCSPMKGHSHVYWYRQLPEEGLKFMVYLQKENIIDESGMPKERFSAEFPKEGPSILRIQQVVRGDSAAYFCASSPSGFGMETQYFGPGTRLLVL.

This rearrangement joins TRBV5-1 to TRBJ1-1, with D tentatively TRBD1 (5 bases). The germline V gene encodes CDR1 SGHRS and CDR2 YFSETQ. V gave up 4 bases and J gave up 0 bases, with 16 bases separating them. The CDR3 consists of 16 residues. The CDR3 loop is CASSPNPGIMNTEAFF. The DNA of the CDR3 is TGCGCCAGCAGCCCCAACCCAGGGATCATGAACACTGAAGCTTTCTTT.

The V call is TRBV7-8, the J call TRBJ2-3, with 9 bases that match TRBD2. Per the germline V gene, CDR1 is SGHVS and CDR2 is FQNEAQ. This CDR3 is built from 15 residues. Trimming at V came to 2 bases and at J to 7 bases, leaving 7 bases not matched to a gene. CDR3 region: CASSLTRGGLNTQYF. DNA of the CDR3: TGTGCCAGCAGCTTAACGCGGGGGGGCTTAAATACGCAGTATTTT.

The rearrangement links TRBV4-1 to TRBJ2-1, with 8 bases identical to TRBD2. CDR3 length: 15 amino acids. Germline CDR1 is MGHRA and CDR2 is YSYEKL. V lost 5 bases and J lost 5; bases outside the gene matches: 8. This chain's CDR3 is CASSALAGYNNEQFF. The DNA for the CDR3 is TGCGCCAGCAGCGCCCTAGCGGGTTATAACAATGAGCAGTTCTTC.

This chain connects TRBV9 to TRBJ2-1; D uncertain. V was trimmed by 0 bases and J by 5 bases, leaving 12 bases between them. The CDR3 covers 15 residues. Germline V gene lookup returns CDR1 SGDLS and CDR2 YYNGEE. CDR3 DNA: TGTGCCAGCAGCGTAGGTGCTAACAGAGACAATGAGCAGTTCTTC. This sequence encodes CASSVGANRDNEQFF.

The chain joins TRBV4-2 to TRBJ2-5, with a tentative D call TRBD2 (6 bases). The germline gives CDR1 LGHNA, CDR2 YNFKEQ. The V end was cut by 4 bases, the J end by 2 bases, with 17 bases between. This CDR3 contains 16 residues. This CDR3 reads CASSRHSSGTQETQYF. In nucleotides, the CDR3 is TGTGCCAGCAGCCGACATTCCTCGGGGACTCAAGAGACCCAGTACTTC.

The sample holds one count of this clone. This rearrangement joins TRBV5-8 to TRBJ2-1, with TRBD2 matching over 11 bases. CDR3 size: 17 residues. Trimming at V came to 0 bases and at J to 10 bases, leaving 12 bases not matched to a gene. The germline V gene has CDR1 SGHTS and CDR2 YDEGEE. The CDR3 protein is CASSLVLSSGGIREQFF. CDR3 nucleotides: TGTGCCAGCAGCTTGGTCTTGTCTAGCGGGGGGATAAGGGAGCAGTTCTTC.

The CDR3 nucleotides are TGTGCCAGCAGTTTAGGGGCTCGCTGGGGGCACTCTGGAAACACCATATATTTT. It is translated as CASSLGARWGHSGNTIYF. The chain is built from TRBV28 and TRBJ1-3, with a weak D call TRBD1 (6 bases). V dropped 2 bases and J dropped 0 bases, with 17 bases sitting between them. The CDR3 has 18 residues. Per the germline V gene, CDR1 is MDHEN and CDR2 is SYDVKM.

This sequence joins TRBV29-1 and TRBJ2-3; TRBD1 aligns across 7 bases. CDR1 SQVTM and CDR2 ANQGSEA come from the germline V gene. The CDR3 loop spans 14 amino acids. After removal of 7 bases from V and 0 bases from J, the junction contained 7 bases not matched to a gene. CDR3 DNA: TGCAGCGGCGCGACAGGGTCCAGCACAGATACGCAGTATTTT. Translation: CSGATGSSTDTQYF.

In its sample, this clone was seen once. CDR3 sequence: CASSYNPVRGAYNEQFF. Here the CDR3 DNA reads TGTGCCAGCAGTTATAACCCTGTACGGGGGGCCTACAATGAGCAGTTCTTC. This chain connects TRBV6-2 or TRBV6-3 to TRBJ2-1; TRBD2 aligns across 7 bases. CDR3 length equals 17 residues. The trim removed 3 bases at V and 2 bases at J, leaving 10 bases unmatched. Germline CDR1 is MNHEY and CDR2 is SVGEGT.

This chain joins TRBV6-5 and TRBJ1-5; possibly TRBD1 for D (5 bases). Germline CDR1 is MNHEY and CDR2 is SVGAGI. This CDR3 spans 12 amino acids. V was cut by 6 bases and J by 5 bases, with 8 bases left in between. The CDR3 nucleotides read TGTGCCAGCAGCGACAGTTATCAGCCCCAGCATTTT. As protein: CASSDSYQPQHF.

The gene calls are TRBV25-1 and TRBJ2-7; 9 bases map to TRBD1. CDR1 MGHDK and CDR2 SYGVNS come from the germline V gene. The V gene end was trimmed by 8 bases and the J gene end by 6 bases; junction bases not matched to a gene: 8. CDR3 length: 13 residues. In DNA, the CDR3 is TGTGCCAGCCTCGGACAGGGGATTAGCGAGCAGTACTTC. Protein product: CASLGQGISEQYF.

V is TRBV29-1 and J is TRBJ1-2; 10 positions agree with TRBD1. With 7 bases clipped from V and 2 bases from J, the junction kept 4 bases outside the gene matches. The germline V gene encodes CDR1 SQVTM and CDR2 ANQGSEA. The CDR3 is 13 amino acids. CDR3 region: CSARDRGNYGYTF. The CDR3 DNA is TGCAGCGCGCGGGACAGGGGCAACTATGGCTACACCTTC.

The chain couples TRBV2 to TRBJ1-5, with a weak D call TRBD1 (6 bases). The germline gives CDR1 SNHLY, CDR2 FYNNEI. V was trimmed by 2 bases and J by 4 bases, leaving 12 bases between them. The CDR3 sequence is 15 residues long. The CDR3 nucleotides are TGTGCCAGCAGTGAACGAAGGGGGGGAAATCAGCCCCAGCATTTT. Translated, it gives CASSERRGGNQPQHF.

This chain uses TRBV5-1 with TRBJ2-3; the D gene is possibly TRBD2 (6 bases). The CDR3 is 16 residues long. Trimming left V 1 base short and J 0 bases short, with 12 bases between. In germline, CDR1 is SGHRS, CDR2 YFSETQ. CDR3: CASSLSLAVSTDTQYF. The CDR3 coding sequence is TGCGCCAGCAGCTTGTCACTAGCAGTTAGCACAGATACGCAGTATTTT. Full variable domain (rest looked up from reference TRBV5-1 and TRBJ2-3): KAGVTQTPRYLIKTRGQQVTLSCSPISGHRSVSWYQQTPGQGLQFLFEYFSETQRNKGNFPGRFSGRQFSNSRSEMNVSTLELGDSALYLCASSLSLAVSTDTQYFGPGTRLTVL.

The chain combines TRBV19 with TRBJ1-6, with a weak D call TRBD1 (5 bases). The CDR3 spans 18 residues. V lost 4 bases and J 7 bases, leaving 23 bases between the germline ends. Germline V lookup: CDR1 LNHDA, CDR2 SQIVND (reference sequence). In DNA, the CDR3 is TGTGCCAGTAGTAATCCCCTCGGGGAGGGGAATTGGAATTCACCCCTCCACTTT. It specifies CASSNPLGEGNWNSPLHF. Using reference TRBV19 and TRBJ1-6 for the parts outside the CDR3, the full variable domain is DGGITQSPKYLFRKEGQNVTLSCEQNLNHDAMYWYRQDPGQGLRLIYYSQIVNDFQKGDIAEGYSVSREKKESFPLTVTSAQKNPTAFYLCASSNPLGEGNWNSPLHFGNGTRLTVT.

The rearrangement joins TRBV7-8 to TRBJ1-1, with D possibly TRBD1 on 5 matching bases. The CDR3 contains 14 residues. Germline loops: CDR1 SGHVS, CDR2 FQNEAQ. V lost 4 bases and J lost 12, with 21 bases in between. This chain's CDR3 is CASSSLPQERGTFF. The CDR3 bases are TGTGCCAGCAGCTCGCTGCCCCAGGAAAGGGGAACTTTCTTT.

This chain connects TRBV7-9 to TRBJ1-5; D gene unclear. The CDR3 is made up of 13 amino acids. Germline V gene sequence: CDR1 SEHNR, CDR2 FQNEAQ (reference sequence). V dropped 10 bases and J dropped 0 bases, with 10 bases sitting between them. The CDR3 nucleotides are TGTGCCACTCGACAATTTAGCAATCAGCCCCAGCATTTT. It is translated as CATRQFSNQPQHF.

The chain has TRBV2 and TRBJ2-1; D perhaps matches TRBD1 (6 bases). The CDR3 sequence is 14 residues long. Germline V gene data show CDR1 as SNHLY and CDR2 as FYNNEI. The V and J ends lost 0 bases and 6 bases respectively, with 9 bases between them. CDR3 region: CASSEAGHSNEQFF. In DNA, the CDR3 is TGTGCCAGCAGTGAAGCGGGACATAGCAATGAGCAGTTCTTC.

The chain employs TRBV5-6 and TRBJ2-3, with 14 bases matching TRBD2. The CDR3 consists of 16 residues. Germline V CDR1 and CDR2: SGHDT, YYEEEE. Unmatched junction bases numbered 4, after V lost 4 bases and J lost 3 bases. This chain's CDR3 is CASSPRTSGRTDTQYF. The CDR3 region has the DNA TGTGCCAGCAGCCCCAGGACTAGCGGGAGGACAGATACGCAGTATTTT.

A remark on this clone: The identical CDR3 is also encoded by other nucleotide sequences in the sample. The chain employs TRBV12-3 or TRBV12-4 and TRBJ2-7; 8 bases match TRBD1. There are 13 residues in the CDR3. J was trimmed by 4 bases and V by 1 base; bases with no gene match: 0. The CDR3 is CASSLGQGYEQYF. In DNA, the CDR3 is TGTGCCAGCAGTTTAGGACAGGGGTACGAGCAGTACTTC.